The 16 T cell receptor beta chains given below trace back to one sample, sequenced in a study of early T cells in non-severe SARS-CoV-2 infection. One entry per CDR3 protein, called by TCRdb with MiXCR from the 5' RACE reads. The table records more than 95,000 distinct CDR3 sequences, more than 12% of them present only once. The specimen sequenced was whole blood. Receptor source: an adult who was a healthcare worker with PCR-confirmed SARS-CoV-2 infection or an uninfected control (not recorded which).

This clonotype showed up just a few times. CDR3 region: CAIRASGGGPNEQFF. Written as DNA, the CDR3 is TGTGCCATCAGGGCTAGCGGGGGAGGCCCCAATGAGCAGTTCTTC. V gene TRBV10-3 combines with J gene TRBJ2-1; 10 bases align to TRBD2. Germline trimming cut 6 bases from V and 6 bases from J; bases unmatched to any gene: 8. Germline CDR1 reads ENHRY; CDR2 reads SYGVKD. This CDR3 has 15 amino acids.

V is TRBV18 and J is TRBJ2-7, with TRBD1 identical over 8 bases. J gave up 1 base and V 1 base, and 12 bases lay outside the gene matches. The CDR3 runs 18 residues. From germline, CDR1 is KGHSH and CDR2 LQKENI. The CDR3 nucleotides read TGTGCCAGCTCACCACTATACCCGAGACAGGGGACTTCCTACGAGCAGTACTTC. Protein sequence: CASSPLYPRQGTSYEQYF.

This clonotype has at least ten counts. V and J are TRBV19 and TRBJ2-5; D may be TRBD2 (5 bases). The CDR3 consists of 16 residues. Germline V gene data show CDR1 as LNHDA and CDR2 as SQIVND (reference sequence). V was pared by 7 bases and J by 4 bases, with 22 bases between. The DNA of the CDR3 is TGTGCCAGTACCCCCAGCTTCAGAGGGTCGGGAGAGACCCAGTACTTC. It is translated as CASTPSFRGSGETQYF.

This clonotype has a handful of counts. V gene TRBV12-3 or TRBV12-4 combines with J gene TRBJ2-5, with 10 bases that match TRBD2. The CDR3 runs 13 residues. V lost 6 bases to trimming and J lost 6 bases; unmatched junction nucleotides: 4. The DNA of the CDR3 is TGTGCCAGCAGAGCGGGGGGGCCTCAGACCCAGTACTTC. It is translated as CASRAGGPQTQYF.

This clonotype was found a few times. V gene TRBV28 combines with J gene TRBJ2-2; D may correspond to TRBD1 or TRBD2 (5 bases each). Germline loops: CDR1 MDHEN, CDR2 SYDVKM. This CDR3 region has 14 residues. The V end was cut by 8 bases, the J end by 3 bases, with 13 bases between. The CDR3 DNA sequence: TGTGCCAGCGTCCCACAGGACTACACCGGGGAGCTGTTTTTT. It translates to CASVPQDYTGELFF.

In its sample, this clonotype was seen a few times. V is TRBV11-2 and J is TRBJ2-5, with D perhaps TRBD2 (6 bases). Per germline, CDR1 SGHAT and CDR2 FQNNGV. V was trimmed by 0 bases and J by 2 bases, leaving 13 bases between them. The CDR3 sequence is 16 residues long. The CDR3 loop reads CASSLDSIAGQETQYF. As DNA, the CDR3 is TGTGCCAGCAGCTTAGACTCCATTGCGGGGCAAGAGACCCAGTACTTC.

This clonotype was counted at least ten times. The chain couples TRBV7-8 to TRBJ1-2; D is uncertain. The germline V gene encodes CDR1 SGHVS and CDR2 FQNEAQ. This CDR3 contains 14 residues. V was shortened by 8 bases and J by 2 bases, with 15 bases between the two germline ends. This CDR3 is CASAKQRSNYGYTF. The CDR3, as DNA: TGTGCCAGCGCGAAACAGCGATCCAACTATGGCTACACCTTC.

This clonotype has a handful of counts. The rearrangement joins TRBV20-1 to TRBJ2-2; tentative D call: TRBD1 (5 bases). The V and J ends lost 3 bases and 3 bases respectively, with 17 bases between them. CDR3 length: 16 amino acids. CDR1 and CDR2 (germline): DFQATT, SNEGSKA (reference sequence). DNA for the CDR3: TGCAGTGCTAGGGTTTCTGGGGCCGCTTACACCGGGGAGCTGTTTTTT. Residues: CSARVSGAAYTGELFF.

The gene calls are TRBV20-1 and TRBJ1-5; D remains unclear. The germline CDR1 and CDR2 sequences are DFQATT and SNEGSKA (reference sequence). V was clipped by 5 bases and J by 2 bases, with 16 bases between them. This CDR3 is 15 amino acids long. CDR3 DNA sequence: TGCAGTGCTCAAAAGGGTGCGAGCGGCAATCAGCCCCAGCATTTT. This encodes CSAQKGASGNQPQHF.

The chain has TRBV18 and TRBJ1-6, with TRBD1 matching 9 bases. The germline gives CDR1 KGHSH, CDR2 LQKENI. The CDR3 is 15 amino acids. V was clipped by 4 bases and J by 7 bases; unmatched bases: 5. The CDR3 is CASSQTGTGNSPLHF. CDR3 nucleotides: TGTGCCAGCTCACAAACCGGGACAGGGAATTCACCCCTCCACTTT.

This clonotype has at least ten counts. The V gene is TRBV12-3 or TRBV12-4, the J gene TRBJ2-7; TRBD1 aligns across 8 bases. Trimming at V came to 5 bases and at J to 6 bases, leaving 3 bases not matched to a gene. The CDR3 totals 12 residues. Here the CDR3 reads CASSTRGLEQYF. The CDR3 DNA reads TGTGCCAGCAGTACCAGGGGGCTCGAGCAGTACTTC.

The sample holds a few counts of this clonotype. This chain uses TRBV10-2 with TRBJ1-4; D is undetermined. V was trimmed by 10 bases and J by 5 bases, leaving 11 bases between them. Germline loops: CDR1 WSHSY, CDR2 SAAADI. The CDR3 sequence is 12 residues long. The CDR3 reads CATAVANEKLFF. CDR3 in DNA: TGCGCCACGGCGGTCGCGAATGAAAAACTGTTTTTT.

This clonotype was seen many times. At one of its ends the junction is not consistent with the germline gene, which may arise from a read error. The V and J genes are TRBV16 and TRBJ1-5; no clear D. The CDR3 contains 13 residues. Per the germline V gene, CDR1 is KGHSY and CDR2 is FQNENV. CDR3 protein: CASSQEGNQPQHF. The CDR3 DNA reads as TGCGCCAGCAGCCAAGAAGGGAATCAGCCCCAGCATTTT.

The V call is TRBV3-1, the J call TRBJ2-1; possibly TRBD2 for D (6 bases). The CDR3 has 15 amino acids. Germline CDR1 is LGHDT and CDR2 is YNNKEL (reference sequence). Between the trimmed V and J ends, which lost 0 bases and 2 bases, there was a span of 8 bases. The CDR3 bases are TGTGCCAGCAGCCAAGACGGAGGGGCCTACAATGAGCAGTTCTTC. Its protein is CASSQDGGAYNEQFF.

The CDR3 DNA is TGTGCCGTCTGGCGAGACAATGAGCAGTTCTTC. This translates into CAVWRDNEQFF. The V and J genes are TRBV7-8 and TRBJ2-1; D gene unclear. Trimming took off 11 bases at V and 5 bases at J, with 10 bases between the two ends. The CDR3 totals 11 residues. Per germline, CDR1 SGHVS and CDR2 FQNEAQ.

As regards this clonotype: This may arise from a read error, as a much more abundant clone is one base away. This sequence joins TRBV7-9 and TRBJ1-1; D gene uncertain. The CDR3 has 13 amino acids. Germline CDR1 SEHNR, CDR2 FQNEAQ (reference sequence). The V end was cut by 2 bases, the J end by 1 base, with 5 bases between. The CDR3 bases are TGTGCCAGCAGCTTACCAGCGAACACTGAAGCTTTCTTT. This translates into CASSLPANTEAFF.